This is a list of T cell receptor beta chains from one sample in a study of OX40 agonist ivuxolimab in advanced cancers. Assay used: immunoSEQ multiplex PCR; TCRdb lists only in-frame clones, some missing. The sample lists some 62,000 clones; more than 65% were seen once. The sequencing here drew on CD4+ or CD8+ T cells sorted from blood, taken in a trial of the OX40 agonist ivuxolimab. The origin of the receptors is an adult with an advanced solid tumor such as melanoma, head and neck, liver or kidney cancer. The CDR3 runs from the conserved cysteine through the conserved F or W. Fields, in order: CDR3 protein, CDR3 DNA, V gene, J gene, D gene, clone size. D genes are given only for firm matches. The listing skips clone size in some rows; elsewhere it reads once, few, many or a size class.

CASSFRTSYEQYF	TGTGCCAGCAGTTTCCGGACCTCCTACGAGCAGTACTTC	TRBV27	TRBJ2-7	.	.
CATSNPAGGYEQYF	TGTGCCACCAGCAATCCAGCGGGAGGTTACGAGCAGTACTTC	TRBV15	TRBJ2-7	TRBD2	.
CASSLYPPTGDYEQYF	TGTGCCAGCAGCTTATACCCGCCGACAGGAGATTACGAGCAGTACTTC	TRBV7-2	TRBJ2-7	.	many
CASTPWDGGNQPQHF	TGTGCCAGTACTCCCTGGGACGGTGGCAATCAGCCCCAGCATTTT	TRBV19	TRBJ1-5	.	.
CASSLLRPKRGDLTYEQYF	TGTGCCAGCAGTTTGTTACGGCCTAAACGGGGAGACCTAACCTACGAGCAGTACTTC	TRBV27	TRBJ2-7	.	.
CASSSTGSERLAGELFF	TGTGCCAGCAGCTCGACAGGGTCGGAGCGGTTGGCCGGGGAGCTGTTTTTT	TRBV5-8	TRBJ2-2	TRBD1	few
CASSFADREGTYEQYF	TGTGCCAGCAGTTTTGCGGACAGGGAGGGGACCTACGAGCAGTACTTC	TRBV28	TRBJ2-7	.	few
CASSNRQGASTGELFF	TGTGCCAGCAGTAACAGACAGGGGGCGTCAACCGGGGAGCTGTTTTTT	TRBV2	TRBJ2-2	TRBD1	.
CASSGVAGADGELFF	TGTGCCAGTAGCGGGGTAGCGGGAGCGGACGGGGAGCTGTTTTTT	TRBV19	TRBJ2-2	TRBD2	few
CASSFGRGKGYTF	TGTGCCAGCAGTTTCGGACGAGGGAAAGGCTACACCTTC	TRBV28	TRBJ1-2	.	.
CASSPSQGRLYNEQFF	TGTGCCAGCAGCCCGAGTCAGGGAAGACTTTACAATGAGCAGTTCTTC	TRBV11-2	TRBJ2-1	.	.
CASGLVRFASGREQFF	TGTGCTAGTGGTTTGGTACGTTTTGCATCTGGACGGGAGCAGTTCTTC	TRBV12-5	TRBJ2-1	.	.
CASSWGTGLVKNIQYF	TGTGCCAGCAGCTGGGGGACAGGGTTAGTCAAAAACATTCAGTACTTC	TRBV5-6	TRBJ2-4	TRBD1	few
CAISTTSGRAGGYNEQFF	TGTGCCATCAGCACGACTAGCGGGAGGGCCGGGGGCTACAATGAGCAGTTCTTC	TRBV10-3	TRBJ2-1	TRBD2	.
CASSLGVGGNGELFF	TGTGCCAGCAGCTTAGGGGTAGGGGGCAACGGGGAGCTGTTTTTT	TRBV7-8	TRBJ2-2	TRBD1	.
CASSARAGATGELFF	TGTGCCAGCAGCGCGAGGGCAGGGGCCACCGGGGAGCTGTTTTTT	TRBV9	TRBJ2-2	.	once
CASSLRGEEQDGETQYF	TGTGCCAGCAGCTTAAGGGGCGAGGAACAGGATGGAGAGACCCAGTACTTC	TRBV11-1	TRBJ2-5	.	.
CASSFTQGVGEKLFF	TGTGCCAGCAGCTTTACCCAGGGGGTAGGCGAAAAACTGTTTTTT	TRBV7-2	TRBJ1-4	TRBD1	once
CASSSSVGEKLFF	TGTGCCAGCAGCTCCTCGGTAGGGGAAAAACTGTTTTTT	TRBV9	TRBJ1-4	.	.
CASSPGDRTTEKLFF	TGTGCCAGCAGCCCCGGGGACAGGACGACCGAAAAACTGTTTTTT	TRBV28	TRBJ1-4	TRBD1	once
CASSFIVGQGWARNQPQHF	TGTGCCAGCAGTTTCATCGTTGGACAGGGGTGGGCTCGGAATCAGCCCCAGCATTTT	TRBV28	TRBJ1-5	TRBD1	.
CASSVRPGTDTQYF	TGTGCCAGCAGTGTCCGACCGGGCACAGATACGCAGTATTTT	TRBV28	TRBJ2-3	.	.
CASTPRANTGELFF	TGTGCCAGCACTCCTCGGGCGAACACCGGGGAGCTGTTTTTT	TRBV2	TRBJ2-2	.	once
CASSEGNPLSYEQYF	TGTGCCAGCAGTGAAGGGAATCCGCTATCCTACGAGCAGTACTTC	TRBV6-1	TRBJ2-7	.	.
CASSPQPLAGGTGELFF	TGTGCCAGCAGCCCCCAACCACTAGCGGGGGGCACCGGGGAGCTGTTTTTT	TRBV7-3	TRBJ2-2	TRBD2	.
CASSSGYGGSETQYF	TGTGCCAGCAGCTCCGGATACGGCGGGTCGGAGACCCAGTACTTC	TRBV7-7	TRBJ2-5	.	.